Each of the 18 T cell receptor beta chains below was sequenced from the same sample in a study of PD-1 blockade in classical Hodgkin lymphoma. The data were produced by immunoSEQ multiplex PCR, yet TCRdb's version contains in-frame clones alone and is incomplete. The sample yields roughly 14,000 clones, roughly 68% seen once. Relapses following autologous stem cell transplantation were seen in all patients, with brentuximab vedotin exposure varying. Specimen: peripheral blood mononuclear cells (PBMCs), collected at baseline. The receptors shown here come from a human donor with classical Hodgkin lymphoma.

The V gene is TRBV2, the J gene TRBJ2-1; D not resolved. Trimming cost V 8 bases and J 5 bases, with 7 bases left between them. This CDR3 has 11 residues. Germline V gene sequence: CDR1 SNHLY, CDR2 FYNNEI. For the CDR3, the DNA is TGTGCCAGCCGTACCGACAATGAGCAGTTCTTC. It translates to CASRTDNEQFF.

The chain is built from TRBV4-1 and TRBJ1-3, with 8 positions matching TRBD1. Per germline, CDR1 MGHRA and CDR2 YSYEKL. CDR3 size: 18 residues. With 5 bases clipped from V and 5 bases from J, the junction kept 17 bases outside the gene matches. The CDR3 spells CASSTVAPTGTGRNTIYF. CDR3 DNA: TGCGCCAGCAGCACTGTGGCGCCTACCGGGACAGGTAGAAACACCATATATTTT.

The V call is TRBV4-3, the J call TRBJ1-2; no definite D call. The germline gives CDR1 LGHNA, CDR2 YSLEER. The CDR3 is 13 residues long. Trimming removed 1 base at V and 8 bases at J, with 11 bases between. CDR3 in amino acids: CASSQAVGSGYTF. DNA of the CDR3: TGCGCCAGCAGCCAAGCTGTCGGGTCCGGCTACACCTTC.

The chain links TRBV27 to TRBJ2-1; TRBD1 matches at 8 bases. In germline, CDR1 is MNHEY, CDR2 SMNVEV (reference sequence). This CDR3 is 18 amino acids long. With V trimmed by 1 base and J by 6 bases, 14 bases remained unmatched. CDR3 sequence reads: CASSLFLVRQGAGNEQFF. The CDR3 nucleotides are TGTGCCAGCAGTTTATTCTTAGTGCGTCAGGGGGCGGGCAATGAGCAGTTCTTC.

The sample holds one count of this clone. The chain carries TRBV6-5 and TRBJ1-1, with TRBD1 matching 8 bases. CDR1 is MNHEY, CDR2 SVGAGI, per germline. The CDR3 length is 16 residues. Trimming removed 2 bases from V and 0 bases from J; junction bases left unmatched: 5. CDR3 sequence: CASSYDQGALNTEAFF. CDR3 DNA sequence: TGTGCCAGCAGTTACGATCAGGGGGCGTTGAACACTGAAGCTTTCTTT.

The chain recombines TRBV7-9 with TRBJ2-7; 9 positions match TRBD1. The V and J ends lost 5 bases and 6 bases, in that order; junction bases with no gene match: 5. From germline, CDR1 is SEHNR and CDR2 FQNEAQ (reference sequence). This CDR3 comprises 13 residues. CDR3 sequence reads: CASSPQGAGEQYF. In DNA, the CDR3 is TGTGCCAGCAGCCCACAGGGGGCCGGCGAGCAGTACTTC.

In nucleotides, the CDR3 is TGTGCCAGCAGACCCCGACTAGCGGGAGGTAGGGAGACCCAGTACTTC. Its translation is CASRPRLAGGRETQYF. V usage is TRBV28 and J usage is TRBJ2-5; 13 positions match TRBD2. Trimming cost V 6 bases and J 5 bases; bases outside gene matches: 9. Germline CDR1 and CDR2: MDHEN and SYDVKM. CDR3 length: 16 amino acids. The whole variable domain, remainder taken from reference TRBV28 and TRBJ2-5, is DVKVTQSSRYLVKRTGEKVFLECVQDMDHENMFWYRQDPGLGLRLIYFSYDVKMKEKGDIPEGYSVSREKKERFSLILESASTNQTSMYLCASRPRLAGGRETQYFGPGTRLLVL.

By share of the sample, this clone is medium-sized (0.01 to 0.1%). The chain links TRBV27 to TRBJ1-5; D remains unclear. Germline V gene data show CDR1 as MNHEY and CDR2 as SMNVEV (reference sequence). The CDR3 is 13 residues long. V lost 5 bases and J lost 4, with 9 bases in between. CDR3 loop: CASSGWGNQPQHF. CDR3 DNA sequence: TGTGCCAGCAGTGGATGGGGAAATCAGCCCCAGCATTTT.

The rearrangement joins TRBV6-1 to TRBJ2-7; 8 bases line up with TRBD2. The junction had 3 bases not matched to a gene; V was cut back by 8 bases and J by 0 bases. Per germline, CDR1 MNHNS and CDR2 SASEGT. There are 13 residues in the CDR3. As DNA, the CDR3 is TGTGCCAGCCGAAGCGGGAGCTCCTACGAGCAGTACTTC. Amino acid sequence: CASRSGSSYEQYF.

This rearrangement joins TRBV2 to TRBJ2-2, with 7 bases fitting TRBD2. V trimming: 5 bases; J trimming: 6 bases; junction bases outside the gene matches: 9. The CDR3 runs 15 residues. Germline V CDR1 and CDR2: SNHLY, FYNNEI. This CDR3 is CASSPGRGWSGELFF. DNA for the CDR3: TGTGCCAGCAGTCCTGGGAGGGGTTGGTCCGGGGAGCTGTTTTTT.

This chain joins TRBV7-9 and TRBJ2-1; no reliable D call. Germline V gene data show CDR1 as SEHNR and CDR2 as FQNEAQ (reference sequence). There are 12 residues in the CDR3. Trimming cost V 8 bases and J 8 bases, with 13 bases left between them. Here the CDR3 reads CASPAGAHEQFF. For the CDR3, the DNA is TGTGCCAGCCCTGCCGGTGCCCATGAGCAGTTCTTC.

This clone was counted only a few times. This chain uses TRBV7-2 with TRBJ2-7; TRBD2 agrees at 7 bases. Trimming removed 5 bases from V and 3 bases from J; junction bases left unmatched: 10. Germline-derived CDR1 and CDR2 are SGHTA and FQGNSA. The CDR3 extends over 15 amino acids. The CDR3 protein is CASSPGGAGDYEQYF. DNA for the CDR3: TGTGCCAGCAGCCCTGGAGGGGCGGGAGACTACGAGCAGTACTTC.

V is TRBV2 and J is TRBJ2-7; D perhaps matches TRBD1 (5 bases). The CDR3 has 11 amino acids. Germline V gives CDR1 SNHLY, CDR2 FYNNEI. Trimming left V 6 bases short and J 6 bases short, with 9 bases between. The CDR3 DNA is TGTGCCAGCAGGGGGCAGCTCGAGCAGTACTTC. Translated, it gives CASRGQLEQYF.

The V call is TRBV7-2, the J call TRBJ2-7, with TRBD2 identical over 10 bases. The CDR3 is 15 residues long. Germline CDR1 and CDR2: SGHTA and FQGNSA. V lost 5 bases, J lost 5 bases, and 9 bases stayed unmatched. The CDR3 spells CASSPEGLAGDEQYF. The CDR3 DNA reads TGTGCCAGCAGCCCCGAAGGGCTAGCGGGAGACGAGCAGTACTTC. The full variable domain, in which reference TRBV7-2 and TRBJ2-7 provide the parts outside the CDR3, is GAGVSQSPSNKVTEKGKDVELRCDPISGHTALYWYRQSLGQGLEFLIYFQGNSAPDKSGLPSDRFSAERTGGSVSTLTIQRTQQEDSAVYLCASSPEGLAGDEQYFGPGTRLTVT.

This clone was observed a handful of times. CDR3 sequence reads: CASGLAQSGQGRGEQFF. CDR3 sequence (DNA): TGTGCTAGTGGTTTGGCCCAAAGTGGGCAGGGGAGGGGTGAGCAGTTCTTC. This chain uses TRBV12-5 with TRBJ2-1, with a tentative D call TRBD2 (7 bases). V gave up 1 base and J gave up 9 bases, with 22 bases separating them. The CDR3 has 17 residues. Germline assignment: CDR1 LGHNT and CDR2 FRNRAP.

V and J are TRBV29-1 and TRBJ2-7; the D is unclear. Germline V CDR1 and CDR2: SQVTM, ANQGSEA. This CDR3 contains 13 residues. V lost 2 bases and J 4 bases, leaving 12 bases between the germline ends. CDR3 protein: CSVETVEDYEQYF. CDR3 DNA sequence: TGCAGCGTTGAAACAGTAGAAGATTACGAGCAGTACTTC.

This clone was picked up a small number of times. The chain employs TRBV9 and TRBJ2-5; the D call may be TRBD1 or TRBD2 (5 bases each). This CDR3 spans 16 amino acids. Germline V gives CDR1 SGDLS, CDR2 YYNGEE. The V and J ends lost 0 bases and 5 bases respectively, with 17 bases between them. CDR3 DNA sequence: TGTGCCAGCAGCGTAGGGGTTAGACTGGGGGTGGAGACCCAGTACTTC. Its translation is CASSVGVRLGVETQYF.

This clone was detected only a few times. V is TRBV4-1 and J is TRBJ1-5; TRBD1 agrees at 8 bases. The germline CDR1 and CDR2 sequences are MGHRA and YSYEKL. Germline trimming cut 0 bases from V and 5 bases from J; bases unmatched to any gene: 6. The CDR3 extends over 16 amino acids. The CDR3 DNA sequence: TGCGCCAGCAGCCAAGATAACAGGGGGGAAGATCAGCCCCAGCATTTT. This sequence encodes CASSQDNRGEDQPQHF.